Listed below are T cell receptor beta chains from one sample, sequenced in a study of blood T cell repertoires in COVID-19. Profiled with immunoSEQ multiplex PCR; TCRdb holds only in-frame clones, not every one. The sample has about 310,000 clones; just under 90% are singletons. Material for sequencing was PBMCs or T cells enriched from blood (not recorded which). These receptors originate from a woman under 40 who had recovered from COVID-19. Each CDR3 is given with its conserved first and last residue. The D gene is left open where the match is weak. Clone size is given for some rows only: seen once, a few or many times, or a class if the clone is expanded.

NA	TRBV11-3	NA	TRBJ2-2	TGTGCCAGCAGCCTCGGGACTTCCCAAACGAACACCGGGGAGCTGTTTTTT	CASSLGTSQTNTGELFF
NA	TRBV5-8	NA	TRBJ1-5	TGTGCCAGCAGCAGGCGGAAGTATAGCAATCAGCCCCAGCATTTT	CASSRRKYSNQPQHF
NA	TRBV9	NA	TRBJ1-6	TGTGCCAGCAGTCCCCACGCAGGGAATAATTCACCCCTCCACTTT	CASSPHAGNNSPLHF
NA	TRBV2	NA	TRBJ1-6	TGTGCCAGCAGTGAAGCCCCAGGGAAAGGGAATTCACCCCTCCACTTT	CASSEAPGKGNSPLHF
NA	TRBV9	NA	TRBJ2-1	TGTGCCAGCAGCGGCGCCCACCGGAATGAGCAGTTCTTC	CASSGAHRNEQFF
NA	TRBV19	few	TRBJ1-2	TGTGCCAGTAGTATAATTGGACAGAACTATGGCTACACCTTC	CASSIIGQNYGYTF
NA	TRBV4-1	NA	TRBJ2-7	TGCGCCAGCAGCCGCCTCTCAGGCAATACCTACGAGCAGTACTTC	CASSRLSGNTYEQYF
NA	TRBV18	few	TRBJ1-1	TGTGCCAGCTCACCATCGTCAGAGAACACTGAAGCTTTCTTT	CASSPSSENTEAFF
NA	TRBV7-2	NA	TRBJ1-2	TGTGCCAGCAGCTTTTCAGGGTTAGGCTACACCTTC	CASSFSGLGYTF
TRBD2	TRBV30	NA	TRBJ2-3	TGTGCCTGTCATCAGGAAACTAGCGGGAGGACAGATACGCAGTATTTT	CACHQETSGRTDTQYF
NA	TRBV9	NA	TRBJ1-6	TGTGCCAGCAGCCATGGGGGGGGCACTTCACCCCTCCACTTT	CASSHGGGTSPLHF
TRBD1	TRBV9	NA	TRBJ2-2	TGTGCCAGCACCCAGACGAGGGACAGGGGCACGAACACCGGGGAGCTGTTTTTT	CASTQTRDRGTNTGELFF
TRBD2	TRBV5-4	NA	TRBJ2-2	TGTGCCAGCAGCAAAATGGGACTAGAGGCCGGGGAGCTGTTTTTT	CASSKMGLEAGELFF
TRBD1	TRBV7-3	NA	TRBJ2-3	TGTGCCAGCAGCCTGGACAGGGGGCGAGTCGGAGATACGCAGTATTTT	CASSLDRGRVGDTQYF
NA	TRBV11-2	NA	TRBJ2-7	TGTGCCAGCACCCTAATTAAAGACGGGAGCTCCTACGAGCAGTACTTC	CASTLIKDGSSYEQYF
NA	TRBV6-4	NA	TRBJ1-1	TGTGCCATCTCTTGCAGGGTTGGCACTGAAGCTTTCTTT	CAISCRVGTEAFF
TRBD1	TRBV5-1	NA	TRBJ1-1	TGCGCCAGCAGCTTAACAGGGGAGAACACTGAAGCTTTCTTT	CASSLTGENTEAFF
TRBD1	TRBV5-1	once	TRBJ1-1	TGCGCCAGCAGCTTGAGATCTACAGGGGGTCGACAAGCTTTCTTT	CASSLRSTGGRQAFF
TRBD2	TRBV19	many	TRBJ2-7	TGTGCCAGTAGAAAAGGACTAGCGGCCTCCTACGAGCAGTACTTC	CASRKGLAASYEQYF
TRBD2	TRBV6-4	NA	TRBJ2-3	TGTGCCAGCAGTGAATTAGCGGGAGTAACAGATACGCAGTATTTT	CASSELAGVTDTQYF
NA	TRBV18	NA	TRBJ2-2	TGTGCCAGCTCACCTTTCGACCCCATGAGGCCCGGGGAGCTGTTTTTT	CASSPFDPMRPGELFF
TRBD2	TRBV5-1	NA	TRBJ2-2	TGCGCCAGCCTAGCGGGAGGGCCAGACACCGGGGAGCTGTTTTTT	CASLAGGPDTGELFF
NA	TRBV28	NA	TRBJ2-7	TGTGCCACCAGGGGGGGGAACTACGAGCAGTACTTC	CATRGGNYEQYF